This record concerns one T cell receptor beta chain sequence. Sequencing used immunoSEQ multiplex PCR; TCRdb keeps in-frame clones, though not all of them. The profile covers 25,000 to 30,000 clones, with 85% to 95% appearing a single time and more than 0.8% taken by the ten largest. This specimen comes from a study of blood T cell repertoires in COVID-19. V shed 4 bases, J shed 5 bases, and the junction held 19 bases outside the gene matches. CDR1 is MNHEY, CDR2 SVGEGT, per germline. This CDR3 is built from 18 residues. The sequencing sample was made of peripheral blood. The sequence came from a woman in her 70s with COVID-19, enrolled during active disease. The chain is built from TRBV6-2 or TRBV6-3 and TRBJ2-5, with 7 bases that match TRBD2. CDR3 nucleotide sequence: TGTGCCAGCAGTTCCCCCCGGGTGGGGGAGGGATTCGTGGAGACCCAGTACTTC. Translation: CASSSPRVGEGFVETQYF.